These T cell receptor beta chains were read from a single sample in a study of blood T cell repertoires in COVID-19. Profiled with immunoSEQ multiplex PCR; TCRdb holds only in-frame clones, not every one. The profile shows roughly 160,000 clones, about 74% of them singletons. Sequencing was carried out using peripheral blood. The source is an elderly woman with acute or convalescent COVID-19. Each CDR3 is given with its conserved first and last residue. A D gene is named only where the DNA matches it firmly. Size is omitted from some rows. Given values are once, few, many or a class for expanded clones.

clone size	D gene	J gene	V gene	CDR3 DNA	CDR3 protein
.	.	TRBJ1-6	TRBV4-3	TGCGCCAGCAGCCAAGGGACCCCCGGGAATAATTCACCCCTCCACTTT	CASSQGTPGNNSPLHF
.	TRBD1	TRBJ1-6	TRBV7-8	TGTGCCAGCAGCTTAGTGGGGACAGGGCAGTCAACGCTTTCACCCCTCCACTTT	CASSLVGTGQSTLSPLHF
.	.	TRBJ2-3	TRBV27	TGTGCCAGCAGTTTATCGCGCGGGGCGTTAGATACGCAGTATTTT	CASSLSRGALDTQYF
.	TRBD1	TRBJ1-1	TRBV7-9	TGTGCCAGCAGCCAAAGACAGGGGAACACTGAAGCTTTCTTT	CASSQRQGNTEAFF
few	TRBD2	TRBJ2-1	TRBV9	TGTGCCAGCAGCCTCCGGGGGGGGGAGGATGAGCAGTTCTTC	CASSLRGGEDEQFF
.	.	TRBJ1-1	TRBV30	TGTGCCTGGGGTGAGAGGCAAGAAGCTTTCTTT	CAWGERQEAFF
.	TRBD1	TRBJ2-5	TRBV7-2	TGTGCCAGCAGCTTAAACTCTCCAGGGGGCGCAGAGACCCAGTACTTC	CASSLNSPGGAETQYF
.	TRBD1	TRBJ2-1	TRBV7-2	TGTGCCAGCAGCTTCGTCGGGGACAGCTACAATGAGCAGTTCTTC	CASSFVGDSYNEQFF
few	.	TRBJ1-2	TRBV6-5	TGTGCCAGTCTTGAACCCCCGGTTAACTATGGCTACACCTTC	CASLEPPVNYGYTF
few	.	TRBJ2-1	TRBV9	TGTGCCAGCAGCGTAGTCCGAGGAGTCGGTAATGAGCAGTTCTTC	CASSVVRGVGNEQFF
.	.	TRBJ2-7	TRBV5-1	TGCGCCAGCAGCCCGATCCCGGGGATCGCCTACGAGCAGTACTTC	CASSPIPGIAYEQYF
.	.	TRBJ1-6	TRBV29-1	TGCAGCGTTGGGGCAGTCGGCTCACCCCTCCACTTT	CSVGAVGSPLHF
.	TRBD1	TRBJ1-3	TRBV28	TGTGCCAGCAGGGTCGGACAGGTTGGAAACACCATATATTTT	CASRVGQVGNTIYF
many	TRBD2	TRBJ2-7	TRBV19	TGTGCCAGTAGTATCACGGGAGGGCCCCCACATATGGAGCAGTACTTC	CASSITGGPPHMEQYF
once	TRBD2	TRBJ2-5	TRBV11-2	TGTGCCAGCAGCTTAGGTGCTAGCGGGATTGGAGAGACCCAGTACTTC	CASSLGASGIGETQYF